A single T cell receptor (beta chain) is shown here with its context. This sample is part of a study of T and B cells in COVID-19 patients. BIOMED2 TRB-A/B primer pools were used in multiplex TRB PCR. TCRdb independently ran MiXCR on the multiplex PCR reads; one entry per CDR3 protein. The sample consists of 2,000 to 2,500 distinct CDR3 sequences, 20% to 25% of them appearing once. Each TRB amplification used about 250-550 ng of genomic DNA from blood. CDR3 length: 16 amino acids. The TCR sequence derives from a human donor with active COVID-19. The source material was blood. The rearrangement joins TRBV21-1 to TRBJ2-7; the D call of TRBD2 is as the table states it, not checked on the DNA. TRBV21-1 is an annotated pseudogene. CDR3 nucleotides: TGTGCCAGCAGCAATGTGCCAGCGGGAGGATACTACGAGCAGTACTTC. This encodes CASSNVPAGGYYEQYF.